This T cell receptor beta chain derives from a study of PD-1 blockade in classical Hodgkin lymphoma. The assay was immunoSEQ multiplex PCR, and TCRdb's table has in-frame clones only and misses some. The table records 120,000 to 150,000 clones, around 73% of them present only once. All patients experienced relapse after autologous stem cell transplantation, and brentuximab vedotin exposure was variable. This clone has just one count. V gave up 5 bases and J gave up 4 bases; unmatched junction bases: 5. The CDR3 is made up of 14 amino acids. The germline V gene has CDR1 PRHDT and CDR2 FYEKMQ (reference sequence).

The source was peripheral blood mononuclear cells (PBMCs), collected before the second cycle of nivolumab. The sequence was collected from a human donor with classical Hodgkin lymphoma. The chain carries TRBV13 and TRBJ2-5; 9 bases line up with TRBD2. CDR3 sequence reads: CASSPSSGGETQYF. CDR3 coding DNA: TGTGCCAGCAGCCCGAGTAGCGGGGGAGAGACCCAGTACTTC.